Given below is one T cell receptor beta chain in context. This clonotype was counted many times. Its antigen is not yet known. Base qualities were left out, and no much larger clone turns up one base away. The data derive from a study of naive and memory T cell subsets (dated by TCRdb to about 2017). As for the study more broadly: The study applied an open-source, UMI-based TCR alpha and beta sequencing pipeline to sorted naive and memory peripheral blood T cell subsets. RNA was DNase-treated and reverse transcribed with TCR constant-region primers, mostly using SuperScript III. IgG serology results and the functional CMV T cell responses were in complete agreement. Summary of the overall study and its limitations: After error correction, over 95% of naive TCR sequences appeared only once, giving much steeper abundance distributions than memory subsets. Clonotypes were defined as single alpha or beta chain sequences, not paired alpha/beta receptors. The repertoire findings for the naive and memory subsets could not be validated against a ground truth, as none was available. A few larger clonotypes were found in naive repertoires, especially CD8, and these larger clonotypes were possibly memory cells re-expressing CD45RA. The abundance of TCRs followed a power law with an exponent that differed between naive and memory subsets yet stayed consistent across the three individuals. RNA-based TCR counts may be influenced by expression changes linked to T cell activation and differentiation. In both CD4 and CD8 cells, going from naive through CM, EM and EMRA, the Gini index went up while Shannon and inverse Simpson diversity went down.

Separate amplification of TCR alpha and beta chain libraries was performed from the second PCR step onward. To determine each donor's CMV status, fresh PBMCs were stimulated overnight with CMV viral lysate, and IFNgamma production from CD4+ T cells was then assessed. CD4 T cells were positively selected using Miltenyi beads, after which CD8 T cells were positively selected from the CD4-negative fraction. Cells stained for CD3, CD4, CD8, CD45RA, CD27 and a live/dead dye were sorted on a BD Aria II into four subsets by CD45RA and CD27. A few healthy volunteers provided blood, and the blood of each volunteer was split into CD4 and CD8 T cells and then into four differentiation subsets. Around 110 ml of peripheral blood was collected from each donor, and PBMC were isolated by Ficoll-Paque PLUS density-gradient centrifugation. The sorted cells were lysed in RLT buffer, after which RNA was extracted using a Qiagen RNeasy kit and kept at -80 degrees C.

Library prep was done by UMI-ligation and nested PCR. An equimolar mix of two oligonucleotides covering both TRBC1 and TRBC2 was used as the beta constant-region primer. Four rounds of PCR were used to amplify ligated cDNA, with nested alpha and beta constant-region primers being used together with the SP2 primer. T4 RNA ligase 1 ligated a single-stranded oligonucleotide carrying the SP2 primer and a 12-nucleotide UMI to the cDNA 3' end. The ligation reaction was incubated at 16°C for roughly 18-25 hours. PCR2 was typically run as a SYBR Green qPCR and stopped at a predetermined threshold to prevent over-amplification. Agencourt AMPure XP magnetic beads were used for all purifications after the first. Libraries were quantified by Qubit and checked on a TapeStation, where a main peak was expected near 650 bp. The pooled libraries were sequenced on an Illumina MiSeq using v2 2x251 paired-end kits, which usually yielded roughly 0.9-2.3 million reads per sample. Libraries were pooled at about 4.3 nM per sample, and about 5-7% PhiX was added to improve cluster recognition. In the paper's pipeline: FASTQ reads processed by Demultiplexor were assigned V and J genes by Decombinator through tag matching that tolerated a single base-pair mismatch. Collapsinator relied on UMIs to fix sequencing errors as well as frequency errors caused by PCR heterogeneity. TCRs were translated and CDR3s were extracted from the conserved cysteine to the FGXG phenylalanine by CDR3Translator, with non-productive sequences being flagged. Gini, Shannon entropy and inverse Simpson indices were computed after subsampling the repertoires to the same number of UMI-defined TCRs. Within the linear range, a power law was fitted to clonotype abundance distributions using maximum likelihood. On one naive CD8 sample, the pipeline and MIGEC gave similar UMI counts, unique TCR numbers and clonal distributions. In one analysis, naive TCRs that were also found in any memory subset of the same donor were excluded from the naive repertoire. Repertoires were searched for 7,000 to 7,500 CMV-associated CDR3 sequences compiled from VDJdb and a published dataset. TCRdb reworked the public reads: Q25 trimming with fastp, MiXCR clone assembly, productive beta chains retained. CDR3 protein duplicates are merged, each entry listing the most common genes and DNA. The V and J calls come from TCRdb's annotation, not from the publication. The sample table contains over 130,000 distinct CDR3 sequences; only one count was recorded for approximately 21% of them. Of the sample, 0.6% to 0.7% falls within the top ten clones.

Sequenced: naive CD8+ T cells from blood. What this sample's cell subset or site label stands for: naive T cells, CD45RA high CD27+. The receptor's source is a human donor in good health.

CDR3 loop: CSVDRGDYTEAFF. The DNA sequence follows: TGCAGCGTTGACAGGGGAGATTACACTGAAGCTTTCTTT. The sequence is built from TRBV29-1 and TRBJ1-1; the D segment could be TRBD1, given 6 matching bases. Sequences SQVTM (CDR1) and ANQGSEA (CDR2) are obtained from the germline V gene. From the cysteine up to the phenylalanine, the CDR3 has a length of 13 residues. Of the read, only the CDR3 DNA is kept; its 39 bases are in frame from base 1. A distance of 11 bases separates the germline ends of V and J, which lose 3 bases and 3 bases respectively.